The source of this T cell receptor (beta chain) is a study of blood T cell repertoires in COVID-19. About the study: The United States, Italy and Spain supplied acute and convalescent COVID-19 samples.

CDR1 and CDR2 (germline): LGHNA, YNFKEQ. The V and J ends lost 0 bases and 0 bases respectively, with 15 bases between them. This CDR3 region has 19 residues. Repertoires were generated with immunoSEQ multiplex PCR, while TCRdb's copy carries only in-frame clones and drops some. The data contain approximately 120,000 clones, about 77% of them singletons. The receptor was isolated from a human donor in a cohort sampled during active COVID-19. The gene calls are TRBV4-2 and TRBJ1-6; D perhaps matches TRBD1 (5 bases). Material: peripheral blood. The CDR3 is CASSQDKAQGSSYNSPLHF. The DNA for the CDR3 is TGTGCCAGCAGCCAAGATAAAGCCCAGGGAAGCTCCTATAATTCACCCCTCCACTTT.